This entry lists 30 T cell receptor beta chains sequenced from one sample in a study of CD8+ T cells in alopecia areata. This sample's treatment: oral pan-JAK inhibitor, 5-10 mg twice daily. Extracted RNA was reverse transcribed into cDNA, the sequencing template. This table comes from immunoSEQ multiplex PCR, and its TCRdb copy is limited to in-frame clones, with some not included. The profile covers 150,000 to 250,000 clones, with approximately 56% appearing a single time and 3% to 3.5% taken by the ten largest. Material: CD4+ T cells sorted from blood, obtained at week 4, from a patient treated with tofacitinib. The source is a human donor with alopecia areata.

This chain uses TRBV30 with TRBJ1-2; D unclear. Germline CDR1 reads GTSNPN; CDR2 reads SVGIG (reference sequence). This CDR3 region has 12 residues. V dropped 2 bases and J dropped 4 bases, with 8 bases sitting between them. CDR3 sequence reads: CAWSSNSYGYTF. CDR3 nucleotides: TGTGCCTGGAGTAGTAACTCCTATGGCTACACCTTC.

The gene calls are TRBV2 and TRBJ1-2; D is unclear. Trimming cost V 4 bases and J 4 bases, with 10 bases left between them. This CDR3 is built from 13 residues. The V gene's germline CDR1 is SNHLY and CDR2 FYNNEI. CDR3 in amino acids: CASSGSTSYGYTF. In DNA, the CDR3 is TGTGCCAGCAGTGGGTCGACGAGCTATGGCTACACCTTC.

This chain links TRBV28 with TRBJ1-5; no clear D gene. The CDR3 contains 13 residues. The V and J ends lost 4 bases and 5 bases respectively, with 9 bases between them. Germline CDR1 is MDHEN and CDR2 is SYDVKM. This CDR3 reads CASSSHEDQPQHF. The CDR3 coding sequence is TGTGCCAGCAGTTCTCACGAGGATCAGCCCCAGCATTTT.

The CDR3: CAWSAGNDYGYTF. The CDR3 DNA reads as TGTGCCTGGAGTGCCGGGAATGACTATGGCTACACCTTC. The rearrangement links TRBV30 to TRBJ1-2; no firm D call. Germline V gene data show CDR1 as GTSNPN and CDR2 as SVGIG (reference sequence). The V and J ends lost 1 base and 3 bases respectively, with 9 bases between them. The CDR3 covers 13 residues.

This clone came up a few times. The CDR3 coding sequence is TGTGCCAGCAGTGCGACAGGGCGTGAGGATTCACCCCTCCACTTT. It translates to CASSATGREDSPLHF. The rearrangement joins TRBV2 to TRBJ1-6; 7 bases fit TRBD1. The CDR3 is 15 amino acids. Germline V lookup: CDR1 SNHLY, CDR2 FYNNEI. The V segment lost 4 bases and the J segment 8 bases; nucleotides outside the gene matches: 8.

The chain carries TRBV2 and TRBJ2-1; 10 bases line up with TRBD2. Trimming cost V 5 bases and J 8 bases; bases outside gene matches: 12. This CDR3 contains 16 residues. Germline-derived CDR1 and CDR2 are SNHLY and FYNNEI. The DNA of the CDR3 is TGTGCCAGCAGTCCCTTTGAAAGCGGGGGGGCTGATGAGCAGTTCTTC. It encodes CASSPFESGGADEQFF.

The gene calls are TRBV5-1 and TRBJ2-4; 8 positions agree with TRBD1. CDR3 size: 19 residues. V was clipped by 0 bases and J by 9 bases; unmatched bases: 20. Germline assignment: CDR1 SGHRS and CDR2 YFSETQ. In DNA, the CDR3 is TGCGCCAGCAGCTTGGGCGTCCTGGACAGGGTTTCGATGAGGGGCATTCAGTACTTC. Translating it yields CASSLGVLDRVSMRGIQYF.

This clone was observed at least ten times. The V call is TRBV5-5, the J call TRBJ2-1; 9 bases are a match to TRBD1. V lost 3 bases to trimming and J lost 5 bases; unmatched junction nucleotides: 0. Germline assignment: CDR1 SGHKS and CDR2 YYEKEE (reference sequence). The CDR3 totals 13 residues. The CDR3 region is CASSWTGDNEQFF. The CDR3, as DNA: TGTGCCAGCAGCTGGACAGGGGACAATGAGCAGTTCTTC.

This clone appeared a few times. V usage is TRBV6-1 and J usage is TRBJ1-3; D uncertain. The CDR3 runs to 15 residues. Between the trimmed V and J ends, which lost 2 bases and 1 base, there was a span of 9 bases. Looked up from germline, CDR1 is MNHNS and CDR2 is SASEGT. CDR3 protein: CASSEPHASGNTIYF. CDR3 nucleotides: TGTGCCAGCAGTGAACCGCACGCGTCTGGAAACACCATATATTTT.

DNA for the CDR3: TGTGCCTGGAGTGTAGGTTTCGGAAACACCGGGGAGCTGTTTTTT. It yields the protein CAWSVGFGNTGELFF. The chain is built from TRBV30 and TRBJ2-2; D not certain. V lost 0 bases and J lost 2, with 10 bases in between. The CDR3 extends over 15 amino acids. Germline CDR1 GTSNPN, CDR2 SVGIG (reference sequence).

The rearrangement uses TRBV10-2 and TRBJ2-5, with D possibly TRBD2 on 6 matching bases. The CDR3 spans 13 residues. Germline V gene lookup returns CDR1 WSHSY and CDR2 SAAADI. Trimming shortened V by 8 bases and J by 0 bases, and 10 bases separated the two germline ends. The CDR3 region has the DNA TGCGCCAGCTACCGGGACTACCAAGAGACCCAGTACTTC. Amino acid sequence: CASYRDYQETQYF.

The V and J genes are TRBV27 and TRBJ2-7; D perhaps matches TRBD1 (5 bases). The length of the CDR3 is 15 residues. Germline V lookup: CDR1 MNHEY, CDR2 SMNVEV (reference sequence). Trimming removed 1 base from V and 7 bases from J, with 17 bases in between. The CDR3 sequence is CASSLWGSGLREQYF. The CDR3 nucleotides are TGTGCCAGCAGTTTATGGGGATCAGGGCTCCGGGAGCAGTACTTC.

This chain links TRBV29-1 with TRBJ2-1; 8 positions match TRBD1. V lost 3 bases to trimming and J lost 3 bases; unmatched junction nucleotides: 4. The germline CDR1 and CDR2 sequences are SQVTM and ANQGSEA. This CDR3 has 14 residues. CDR3 region: CSVDRQGFYNEQFF. CDR3 DNA: TGCAGCGTTGATCGACAGGGGTTCTACAATGAGCAGTTCTTC.

This clone appeared a single time. The chain recombines TRBV5-1 with TRBJ1-1; 9 nucleotides agree with TRBD1. The length of the CDR3 is 15 residues. The V segment lost 1 base and the J segment 4 bases; nucleotides outside the gene matches: 5. Germline CDR1 reads SGHRS; CDR2 reads YFSETQ. CDR3: CASSLPRQGGTEAFF. For the CDR3, the DNA is TGCGCCAGCAGCTTGCCCAGACAGGGGGGCACTGAAGCTTTCTTT.

This clone was seen once. The chain carries TRBV7-2 and TRBJ2-3; 10 positions match TRBD2. This CDR3 contains 17 residues. The V gene end was trimmed by 1 base and the J gene end by 1 base; junction bases not matched to a gene: 5. CDR1 is SGHTA, CDR2 FQGNSA, per germline. The CDR3, as DNA: TGTGCCAGCAGCTTAGTCGCTAGCGGGGGACGCACAGATACGCAGTATTTT. It encodes CASSLVASGGRTDTQYF. Drawing the rest from reference TRBV7-2 and TRBJ2-3, the complete variable domain is GAGVSQSPSNKVTEKGKDVELRCDPISGHTALYWYRQSLGQGLEFLIYFQGNSAPDKSGLPSDRFSAERTGGSVSTLTIQRTQQEDSAVYLCASSLVASGGRTDTQYFGPGTRLTVL.

The genes are TRBV5-4 and TRBJ2-5; 8 bases fit TRBD1. This CDR3 spans 14 amino acids. The ends lost 3 bases at V and 1 base at J; junction bases unmatched: 2. The germline gives CDR1 SGHNT, CDR2 YYREEE (reference sequence). Written as DNA, the CDR3 is TGTGCCAGCAGCTGGACAGGGTCCCAAGAGACCCAGTACTTC. This translates into CASSWTGSQETQYF.

V and J are TRBV29-1 and TRBJ2-3; D unresolved. V lost 3 bases and J 3 bases, leaving 7 bases between the germline ends. The CDR3 extends over 12 amino acids. CDR1 SQVTM and CDR2 ANQGSEA come from the germline V gene. CDR3 DNA sequence: TGCAGCGTTGAGAGACGTACAGATACGCAGTATTTT. It codes for CSVERRTDTQYF.

V gene TRBV29-1 combines with J gene TRBJ2-7; perhaps D is TRBD1 or TRBD2 (5 bases each). This CDR3 has 15 amino acids. Germline CDR1 and CDR2: SQVTM and ANQGSEA. V was trimmed by 3 bases and J by 4 bases, leaving 19 bases between them. Here the CDR3 reads CSVDPGTTDPYEQYF. The CDR3 bases are TGCAGCGTTGACCCCGGGACCACAGACCCATACGAGCAGTACTTC.

The chain couples TRBV25-1 to TRBJ1-5; D is perhaps TRBD1 (6 bases). Trimming took off 3 bases at V and 2 bases at J, with 11 bases between the two ends. This CDR3 has 15 residues. The germline V gene encodes CDR1 MGHDK and CDR2 SYGVNS. The CDR3 DNA follows: TGTGCCAGCAGTGACACAGGGATCGGCAATCAGCCCCAGCATTTT. Protein sequence: CASSDTGIGNQPQHF.

This clone was seen a few times. The chain has TRBV2 and TRBJ2-3; 9 nucleotides align to TRBD1. The V and J ends lost 10 bases and 6 bases, in that order; junction bases with no gene match: 11. Germline V gives CDR1 SNHLY, CDR2 FYNNEI. This CDR3 is built from 14 residues. In DNA, the CDR3 is TGTGCCACGGGCATCGGGACAGGGCAGGATACGCAGTATTTT. Translating gives CATGIGTGQDTQYF.

The count of this clone is one. The chain couples TRBV7-8 to TRBJ1-1, with D hard to call. The CDR3 length is 12 residues. The germline CDR1 and CDR2 sequences are SGHVS and FQNEAQ. The germline V and J ends were trimmed by 3 bases and 1 base, with 3 bases remaining between them. The CDR3 DNA is TGTGCCAGCAGCTTCAAGAACACTGAAGCTTTCTTT. Amino acids: CASSFKNTEAFF.

The chain employs TRBV5-1 and TRBJ2-5, with D unclear. The CDR3 covers 11 residues. CDR1 is SGHRS, CDR2 YFSETQ, per germline. V lost 3 bases to trimming and J lost 4 bases, with 4 bases between them. The CDR3: CASSWGETQYF. CDR3 in DNA: TGCGCCAGCAGCTGGGGAGAGACCCAGTACTTC.

This sequence joins TRBV27 and TRBJ1-5, with 8 positions matching TRBD1. V lost 6 bases and J lost 6; bases outside the gene matches: 7. The CDR3 has 14 amino acids. Germline lookup yields CDR1 MNHEY and CDR2 SMNVEV (reference sequence). CDR3 residues: CASSPTGGGQPQHF. In DNA, the CDR3 is TGTGCCAGCAGCCCTACAGGGGGTGGTCAGCCCCAGCATTTT.

This clone occurred a few times. The chain employs TRBV6-5 and TRBJ1-4, with 8 positions matching TRBD1. Germline V CDR1 and CDR2: MNHEY, SVGAGI. The CDR3 totals 15 residues. V shed 6 bases and J 4 bases; nucleotides not matched to a gene: 7. CDR3 nucleotide sequence: TGTGCCAGCAGGCCGGGACAGGCGCTTAATGAAAAACTGTTTTTT. It specifies CASRPGQALNEKLFF.

This clone has more than one count but fewer than ten. The rearrangement joins TRBV28 to TRBJ1-5; D call uncertain. Per germline, CDR1 MDHEN and CDR2 SYDVKM. The CDR3 has 15 residues. Trimming left V 7 bases short and J 2 bases short, with 15 bases between. The CDR3 sequence is CASIIRGNGNQPQHF. In DNA, the CDR3 is TGTGCCAGCATTATTCGGGGAAATGGCAATCAGCCCCAGCATTTT.

The table lists this clone with a few counts. This chain joins TRBV5-1 and TRBJ1-1; no definite D call. V gave up 3 bases and J gave up 7 bases, with 13 bases separating them. The CDR3 length is 13 residues. The germline gives CDR1 SGHRS, CDR2 YFSETQ. CDR3 DNA sequence: TGCGCCAGCAGCTCCCGGTCGGGTATTGAAGCTTTCTTT. Translation: CASSSRSGIEAFF. The complete variable domain, with remaining parts taken from reference TRBV5-1 and TRBJ1-1, reads KAGVTQTPRYLIKTRGQQVTLSCSPISGHRSVSWYQQTPGQGLQFLFEYFSETQRNKGNFPGRFSGRQFSNSRSEMNVSTLELGDSALYLCASSSRSGIEAFFGQGTRLTVV.

This clone has only one observation. The chain recombines TRBV29-1 with TRBJ1-3; tentative D call: TRBD1 (5 bases). There are 14 residues in the CDR3. The germline CDR1 and CDR2 sequences are SQVTM and ANQGSEA. V lost 4 bases, J lost 4 bases, and 14 bases lay in between. The CDR3 DNA reads as TGCAGCGTTGGACTAGGGGAAGCGGGAAACACCATATATTTT. Translating it yields CSVGLGEAGNTIYF.

This clone was detected only a few times. CDR3 sequence reads: CAWKDNGRSPLHF. CDR3 DNA: TGTGCCTGGAAGGATAACGGGAGGTCACCCCTCCACTTT. The chain is built from TRBV30 and TRBJ1-6; D unresolved. The CDR3 covers 13 residues. V was trimmed by 4 bases and J by 10 bases, leaving 14 bases between them. Germline lookup yields CDR1 GTSNPN and CDR2 SVGIG (reference sequence).

The chain combines TRBV6-5 with TRBJ1-1; D unclear. The V gene lost 6 bases and the J gene lost 3 bases, with 5 bases spanning the gap. The germline V gene has CDR1 MNHEY and CDR2 SVGAGI. CDR3 length: 11 residues. Here the CDR3 reads CASSRYTEAFF. CDR3 coding DNA: TGTGCCAGCAGCCGATACACTGAAGCTTTCTTT.

There are a few counts of this clone. The rearrangement joins TRBV27 to TRBJ2-3; 8 positions agree with TRBD2. The CDR3 is 15 amino acids. Germline CDR1 MNHEY, CDR2 SMNVEV (reference sequence). The V segment lost 3 bases and the J segment 8 bases; nucleotides outside the gene matches: 10. CDR3 bases: TGTGCCAGCAGTTTTGGCGGGGGGACCCCCTCTACGCAGTATTTT. This codes for CASSFGGGTPSTQYF.